The rows below give T cell receptor beta chains drawn from one sample of a study of OX40 agonist ivuxolimab in advanced cancers. Libraries were prepared by immunoSEQ multiplex PCR; TCRdb keeps only in-frame clonotypes and omits some of them. Here the sample spans 25,000 or so clones, around 82% being singletons. The starting material was CD4+ or CD8+ T cells sorted from blood, obtained in a trial of the OX40 agonist ivuxolimab. Receptors originate from an adult with an advanced solid tumor such as melanoma, head and neck, liver or kidney cancer. Each CDR3 is given with its conserved first and last residue. The order of the fields is clone size, J gene, V gene, D gene, CDR3 protein, CDR3 DNA. A D gene is named only where the DNA matches it firmly. Not every row has a clone size; where given, it reads once, few, many or a size class.

once | TRBJ2-1 | TRBV7-3 | TRBD1 | CASSGDRGDEQFF | TGTGCCAGCAGCGGGGACAGGGGCGATGAGCAGTTCTTC
once | TRBJ2-5 | TRBV5-6 | TRBD1 | CASSSGTGGETQYF | TGTGCCAGCAGTTCCGGGACAGGGGGTGAGACCCAGTACTTC
medium-sized | TRBJ1-5 | TRBV15 | - | CATSREIGRQPQHF | TGTGCCACCAGCAGAGAAATAGGCCGGCAGCCCCAGCATTTT
- | TRBJ1-2 | TRBV7-9 | TRBD1 | CASSLGTAYGYTF | TGTGCCAGCAGCCTCGGGACAGCGTATGGCTACACCTTC
- | TRBJ2-1 | TRBV27 | - | CASSLRGFLNEQFF | TGTGCCAGCAGTTTAAGGGGGTTTTTGAATGAGCAGTTCTTC
- | TRBJ1-2 | TRBV12-5 | - | CASGPTRPNYGYTF | TGTGCTAGTGGCCCCACCCGACCCAACTATGGCTACACCTTC
- | TRBJ2-2 | TRBV27 | - | CASSPLIGEDTGELFF | TGTGCCAGCAGTCCCCTAATAGGGGAGGACACCGGGGAGCTGTTTTTT
- | TRBJ2-1 | TRBV18 | - | CASSPWTERENEQFF | TGTGCCAGCTCACCTTGGACAGAACGGGAAAATGAGCAGTTCTTC
- | TRBJ1-2 | TRBV4-1 | - | CASSQGLRYGYGYTF | TGCGCCAGCAGCCAAGGCCTTAGGTACGGGTATGGCTACACCTTC
- | TRBJ2-2 | TRBV19 | - | CASRPRKGEGGTGELFF | TGTGCCAGTAGACCGAGGAAGGGGGAGGGAGGCACCGGGGAGCTGTTTTTT
- | TRBJ2-7 | TRBV19 | - | CASSPPDRSLPYEQYF | TGTGCCAGTAGTCCCCCGGACAGAAGCCTTCCCTACGAGCAGTACTTC
- | TRBJ2-7 | TRBV29-1 | TRBD1 | CSTRQGQSYEQYF | TGCAGCACCCGACAGGGGCAGTCCTACGAGCAGTACTTC
- | TRBJ2-2 | TRBV4-1 | TRBD1 | CASSPGQANTGELFF | TGCGCCAGCAGCCCGGGACAGGCGAACACCGGGGAGCTGTTTTTT
- | TRBJ1-1 | TRBV19 | - | CASSFGGRYTEAFF | TGTGCCAGTAGTTTCGGTGGGCGATACACTGAAGCTTTCTTT
- | TRBJ1-2 | TRBV18 | - | CASSPPGTGYGYTF | TGTGCCAGCTCACCACCGGGGACGGGCTATGGCTACACCTTC
- | TRBJ2-5 | TRBV7-6 | TRBD2 | CASSLVRLAGYETQYF | TGTGCCAGCAGCTTAGTTAGACTAGCGGGGTACGAGACCCAGTACTTC
- | TRBJ2-2 | TRBV2 | - | CASSELPWEADTGELFF | TGTGCCAGCAGTGAATTGCCCTGGGAGGCGGACACCGGGGAGCTGTTTTTT
- | TRBJ2-2 | TRBV27 | TRBD1 | CASGRKPGQVNTGELFF | TGTGCCAGCGGTAGAAAACCGGGACAGGTGAACACCGGGGAGCTGTTTTTT
- | TRBJ1-1 | TRBV19 | - | CASRRGARNTEAFF | TGTGCCAGTAGGCGAGGGGCCAGGAACACTGAAGCTTTCTTT
- | TRBJ2-1 | TRBV11-2 | TRBD2 | CASSSLASGGSEQFF | TGTGCCAGCAGCTCCCTGGCTAGCGGGGGTAGTGAGCAGTTCTTC
- | TRBJ1-1 | TRBV11-2 | - | CASSPWGEPNTEAFF | TGTGCCAGCAGCCCCTGGGGGGAACCGAACACTGAAGCTTTCTTT
- | TRBJ2-7 | TRBV5-5 | TRBD2 | CASSVTSGGAYEQYF | TGTGCCAGCAGCGTGACTAGCGGGGGGGCCTACGAGCAGTACTTC
- | TRBJ1-4 | TRBV19 | TRBD1 | CASSPRGRGATNEKLFF | TGTGCCAGTAGTCCCCGCGGCAGGGGGGCAACTAATGAAAAACTGTTTTTT
- | TRBJ1-2 | TRBV27 | - | CASSLSTDPGYGYTF | TGTGCCAGCAGTTTATCCACAGATCCAGGCTATGGCTACACCTTC
- | TRBJ2-7 | TRBV6-5 | - | CASSYSPGTYEQYF | TGTGCCAGCAGTTACTCCCCCGGAACCTACGAGCAGTACTTC
once | TRBJ1-2 | TRBV4-1 | - | CASSQDPSGGNYGYTF | TGCGCCAGCAGCCAGGACCCCTCAGGAGGAAACTATGGCTACACCTTC
- | TRBJ1-2 | TRBV12-1 | - | CASTRTGEPNYGYTF | TGTGCCAGCACCAGGACAGGGGAGCCCAACTATGGCTACACCTTC
- | TRBJ1-2 | TRBV6-5 | - | CASSYSLEGREGYTF | TGTGCCAGCAGTTACTCGTTGGAGGGACGTGAAGGCTACACCTTC
- | TRBJ2-2 | TRBV7-1 | - | CASSEDSYTGELFF | TGTGCCAGCAGCGAGGACTCCTACACCGGGGAGCTGTTTTTT
- | TRBJ2-7 | TRBV23-1 | TRBD1 | CASSINVQGARGSYEQYF | TGCGCCAGCAGTATTAACGTACAGGGGGCAAGGGGATCCTACGAGCAGTACTTC
- | TRBJ2-1 | TRBV6-1 | - | CASNLVGYNEQFF | TGTGCCAGCAATTTAGTTGGGTACAATGAGCAGTTCTTC
- | TRBJ1-6 | TRBV5-1 | - | CASSLSQSSYNSPLHF | TGCGCCAGCAGCTTGTCACAGAGCTCCTATAATTCACCCCTCCACTTT
- | TRBJ2-1 | TRBV4-1 | - | CASRGRQLTYNEQFF | TGCGCCAGCAGGGGGAGACAGCTAACCTACAATGAGCAGTTCTTC
- | TRBJ2-1 | TRBV13 | - | CASSLGWGEQFF | TGTGCCAGCAGCTTAGGATGGGGGGAGCAGTTCTTC
- | TRBJ2-1 | TRBV7-9 | - | CASSLAGVKRVNEQFF | TGTGCCAGCAGCTTAGCGGGTGTAAAGCGGGTCAATGAGCAGTTCTTC
once | TRBJ2-5 | TRBV10-3 | TRBD1 | CAIRRAGQGETQYF | TGTGCCATCCGACGAGCGGGACAGGGGGAGACCCAGTACTTC
few | TRBJ1-4 | TRBV7-6 | - | CASSRDHSTNEKLFF | TGTGCCAGCAGCCGGGACCACTCAACTAATGAAAAACTGTTTTTT
once | TRBJ1-1 | TRBV5-1 | - | CASSWGNTEAFF | TGCGCCAGCAGCTGGGGGAACACTGAAGCTTTCTTT
once | TRBJ1-1 | TRBV19 | - | CASSIMGIAEAFF | TGTGCCAGTAGTATTATGGGGATCGCTGAAGCTTTCTTT
- | TRBJ2-5 | TRBV7-9 | - | CASSLARGEETQYF | TGTGCCAGCAGCTTAGCGCGGGGAGAAGAGACCCAGTACTTC
once | TRBJ2-3 | TRBV27 | TRBD2 | CASWAGLAGGPDTQYF | TGTGCCAGCTGGGCGGGACTAGCGGGGGGGCCGGATACGCAGTATTTT
- | TRBJ2-1 | TRBV11-2 | TRBD2 | CASSWASGGAKEQFF | TGTGCCAGCAGCTGGGCGAGCGGGGGGGCTAAGGAGCAGTTCTTC
- | TRBJ2-7 | TRBV10-3 | TRBD2 | CAISPSGGFYEQYF | TGTGCCATCAGTCCTAGCGGGGGCTTCTACGAGCAGTACTTC
- | TRBJ2-1 | TRBV15 | TRBD1 | CATSRGRDETGGNYNEQFF | TGTGCCACCAGCAGAGGTAGGGATGAGACAGGGGGAAACTACAATGAGCAGTTCTTC
- | TRBJ2-7 | TRBV5-5 | - | CASNPGRKSYEQYF | TGTGCCAGCAACCCCGGCCGGAAATCCTACGAGCAGTACTTC
- | TRBJ2-7 | TRBV4-1 | TRBD2 | CASSQEGLAGGADEQYF | TGCGCCAGCAGCCAAGAGGGACTAGCGGGGGGAGCAGACGAGCAGTACTTC